A selection of T cell receptor beta chains follows, all from one sample in a study of control samples from healthy donors and cancer patients. The table came from immunoSEQ multiplex PCR; TCRdb's copy has only in-frame clones and leaves some out. The sample has about 250,000 clones, 82% seen once. The sample taken for sequencing was PBMCs. The receptors shown here come from an older woman with lung cancer. The CDR3 runs from the conserved cysteine through the conserved F or W. The order of the fields is CDR3 DNA, CDR3 protein, clone size, V gene, D gene, J gene. A D gene is named only where the DNA matches it firmly. A row's size may be missing; if present it is once, few, many or a size class.

CDR3nt: TGTGCCAGCAGTTTAGGTTCCGGTATGGGGGAAAAACTGTTTTTT
CDR3aa: CASSLGSGMGEKLFF
abundance: -
v_gene: TRBV27
d_gene: -
j_gene: TRBJ1-4

CDR3nt: TGTGCCAGCAGCTTGGCCAGTCCCATGAACACTGAAGCTTTCTTT
CDR3aa: CASSLASPMNTEAFF
abundance: -
v_gene: TRBV5-6
d_gene: -
j_gene: TRBJ1-1

CDR3nt: TGTGCCAGCAGCCCCACCTTTTCGGAGCTGTTTTTT
CDR3aa: CASSPTFSELFF
abundance: once
v_gene: TRBV7-2
d_gene: -
j_gene: TRBJ2-2

CDR3nt: TGCAGTGCTAGTCCTACAGATACGCAGTATTTT
CDR3aa: CSASPTDTQYF
abundance: -
v_gene: TRBV20-1
d_gene: -
j_gene: TRBJ2-3

CDR3nt: TGTGCCAGCAGCCCCAAGGCCGGCAGGACAGGGTGGGGTTCACCCCTCCACTTT
CDR3aa: CASSPKAGRTGWGSPLHF
abundance: few
v_gene: TRBV3-1/TRBV3-2
d_gene: TRBD1
j_gene: TRBJ1-6

CDR3nt: TGTGCCAGTAGTATCAGGGGTGGGTATAGCAATCAGCCCCAGCATTTT
CDR3aa: CASSIRGGYSNQPQHF
abundance: -
v_gene: TRBV19
d_gene: -
j_gene: TRBJ1-5

CDR3nt: TGTGCCAGCAGTGAACGGGGCCTCATGAACACTGAAGCTTTCTTT
CDR3aa: CASSERGLMNTEAFF
abundance: -
v_gene: TRBV2
d_gene: -
j_gene: TRBJ1-1

CDR3nt: TGTGCCAGCTCACCTGGGGATTACTCCTACGAGCAGTACTTC
CDR3aa: CASSPGDYSYEQYF
abundance: -
v_gene: TRBV18
d_gene: -
j_gene: TRBJ2-7

CDR3nt: TGTGCCAGCAGTCAGGGGGGGACCGGGGAGCTGTTTTTT
CDR3aa: CASSQGGTGELFF
abundance: -
v_gene: TRBV2
d_gene: -
j_gene: TRBJ2-2

CDR3nt: TGTGCCAGCAGCCCTGGAAGGGGCACAGGTTCCTACGAGCAGTACTTC
CDR3aa: CASSPGRGTGSYEQYF
abundance: -
v_gene: TRBV7-9
d_gene: -
j_gene: TRBJ2-7

CDR3nt: TGCGCCAGCAGCATCTGGACAGGGGGCGGCTATGGCTACACCTTC
CDR3aa: CASSIWTGGGYGYTF
abundance: -
v_gene: TRBV5-1
d_gene: TRBD1
j_gene: TRBJ1-2